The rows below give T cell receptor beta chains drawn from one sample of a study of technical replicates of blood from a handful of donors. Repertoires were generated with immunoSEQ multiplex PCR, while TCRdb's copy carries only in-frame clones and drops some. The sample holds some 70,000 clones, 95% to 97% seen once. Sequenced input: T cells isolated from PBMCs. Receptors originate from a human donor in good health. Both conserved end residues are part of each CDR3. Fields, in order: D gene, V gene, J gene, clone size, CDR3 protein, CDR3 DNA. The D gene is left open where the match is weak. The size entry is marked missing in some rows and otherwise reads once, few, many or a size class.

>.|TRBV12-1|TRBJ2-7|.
CASSFGGIAIEQYF
TGTGCCAGCAGCTTTGGAGGGATCGCCATCGAGCAGTACTTC
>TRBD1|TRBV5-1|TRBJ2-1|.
CASSLSGTGYNEQFF
TGCGCCAGCAGCTTATCAGGGACAGGATACAATGAGCAGTTCTTC
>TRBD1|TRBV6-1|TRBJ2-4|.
CASSDRDRGRTLLAKNIQYF
TGTGCCAGCAGTGACCGGGACAGGGGCCGTACTTTATTAGCCAAAAACATTCAGTACTTC
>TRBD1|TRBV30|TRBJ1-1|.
CAWSVSGGTEAFF
TGTGCCTGGAGTGTGTCAGGGGGCACTGAAGCTTTCTTT
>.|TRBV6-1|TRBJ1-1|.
CASTVLFVNGAFF
TGTGCCAGCACAGTCCTCTTCGTTAACGGGGCTTTCTTT
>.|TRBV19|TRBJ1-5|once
CASSPTVYQPQHF
TGTGCCAGTAGTCCGACAGTTTATCAGCCCCAGCATTTT
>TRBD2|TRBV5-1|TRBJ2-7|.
CASSAKGLAGGYEQYF
TGCGCCAGCAGCGCAAAGGGACTAGCGGGAGGTTACGAGCAGTACTTC
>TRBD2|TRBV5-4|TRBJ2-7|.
CASSLSGSPPYEQYF
TGTGCCAGCAGCCTCAGCGGGAGTCCCCCCTACGAGCAGTACTTC
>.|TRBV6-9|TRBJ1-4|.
CASWTAEEGKLFF
TGTGCCAGCTGGACTGCGGAAGAGGGAAAACTGTTTTTT
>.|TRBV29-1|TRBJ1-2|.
CSVESNYGYTF
TGCAGCGTAGAGTCAAACTATGGCTACACCTTC
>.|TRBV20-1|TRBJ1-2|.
CSAGQGYGYTF
TGCAGTGCTGGGCAGGGGTATGGCTACACCTTC
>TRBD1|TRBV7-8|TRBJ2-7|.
CASSFRDSEHYEQYF
TGTGCCAGCAGCTTCCGGGACAGCGAACACTACGAGCAGTACTTC
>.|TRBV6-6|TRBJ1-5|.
CASREQGRNQPQHF
TGTGCCAGCAGAGAGCAGGGAAGGAATCAGCCCCAGCATTTT
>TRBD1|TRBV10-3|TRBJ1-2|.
CAISESLTGGTRYGYTF
TGTGCCATCAGTGAGTCTTTGACAGGGGGTACTCGCTATGGCTACACCTTC
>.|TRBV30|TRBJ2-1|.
CAWSQGNYNEQFF
TGTGCCTGGAGTCAGGGGAATTACAATGAGCAGTTCTTC
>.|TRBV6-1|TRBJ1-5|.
CASSEPDSPGDF
TGTGCCAGCAGTGAGCCCGACAGCCCAGGGGATTTT
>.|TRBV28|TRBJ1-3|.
CASSLWEFTSGNTIYF
TGTGCCAGCAGTTTATGGGAGTTCACCTCTGGAAACACCATATATTTT
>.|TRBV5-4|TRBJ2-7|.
CASSPQRVAGLYEQYF
TGTGCCAGCAGCCCGCAGAGGGTGGCGGGGCTCTACGAGCAGTACTTC
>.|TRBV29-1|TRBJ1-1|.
CSVVVRAQNTEAFF
TGCAGCGTTGTGGTCAGGGCCCAGAACACTGAAGCTTTCTTT
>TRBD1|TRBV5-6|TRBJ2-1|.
CASSLGGTAYNEQFF
TGTGCCAGCAGCTTGGGAGGGACAGCCTACAATGAGCAGTTCTTC
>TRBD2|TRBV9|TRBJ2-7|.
CASSVALAGPEQYF
TGTGCCAGCAGCGTAGCCCTAGCGGGACCCGAGCAGTACTTC
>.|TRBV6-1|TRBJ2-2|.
CATLRTQVSTGELFF
TGTGCCACCTTGAGGACTCAAGTTAGCACCGGGGAGCTGTTTTTT
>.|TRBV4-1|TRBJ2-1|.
CASSQGFVQGWFF
TGCGCCAGCAGCCAAGGATTCGTACAGGGTTGGTTCTTC
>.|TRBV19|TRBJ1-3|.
CASSILGAGNTIYF
TGTGCCAGTAGTATTTTGGGAGCTGGAAACACCATATATTTT
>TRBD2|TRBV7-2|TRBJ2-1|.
CASSFTSGSYNEQFF
TGTGCCAGCAGCTTTACTAGCGGCTCCTACAATGAGCAGTTCTTC
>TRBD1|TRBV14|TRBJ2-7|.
CASSLLPGTGDYEQYF
TGTGCCAGCAGCCTCCTCCCCGGGACAGGGGACTACGAGCAGTACTTC
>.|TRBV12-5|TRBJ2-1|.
CASGQSGTAYNEQFF
TGTGCTAGTGGCCAATCCGGGACTGCCTACAATGAGCAGTTCTTC
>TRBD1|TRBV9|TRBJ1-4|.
CASSSSDRAIDEKLFF
TGTGCCAGCAGCTCGTCGGACAGGGCGATTGATGAAAAACTGTTTTTT
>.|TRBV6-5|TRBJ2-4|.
CASSRRVLAKNIQYF
TGTGCCAGCAGTCGTAGAGTCCTAGCCAAAAACATTCAGTACTTC
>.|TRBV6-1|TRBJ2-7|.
CASSEARVNSYEQYF
TGTGCCAGCAGTGAAGCGCGCGTCAACTCCTACGAGCAGTACTTC
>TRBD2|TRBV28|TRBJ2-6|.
CASSLDSGGTSGVNSGANVLTF
TGTGCCAGCAGTTTGGATTCGGGCGGGACTAGCGGGGTAAACTCTGGGGCCAACGTCCTGACTTTC
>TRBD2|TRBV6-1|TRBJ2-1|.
CASREAGGPNEQFF
TGTGCCAGCAGAGAAGCGGGAGGGCCGAATGAGCAGTTCTTC
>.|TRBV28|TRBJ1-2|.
CASSGGLEGYTF
TGTGCCAGCTCGGGGGGTCTAGAAGGCTACACCTTC
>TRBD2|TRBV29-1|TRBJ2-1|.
CSVADERELINEQFF
TGCAGCGTCGCCGATGAGCGGGAGCTAATAAATGAGCAGTTCTTC
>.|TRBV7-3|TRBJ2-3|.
CASSLRTGHTDTQYF
TGTGCCAGCAGCTTACGGACTGGGCACACAGATACGCAGTATTTT
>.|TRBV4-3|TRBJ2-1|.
CASSQGLVARLNEQFF
TGCGCCAGCAGCCAAGGACTAGTGGCCCGCCTCAATGAGCAGTTCTTC
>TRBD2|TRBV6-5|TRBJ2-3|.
CASKLAVSTDTQYF
TGTGCCAGCAAGCTAGCGGTTAGCACAGATACGCAGTATTTT
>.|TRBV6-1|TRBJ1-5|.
CASSEAGGGNQPQHF
TGTGCCAGCAGTGAAGCGGGAGGGGGCAATCAGCCCCAGCATTTT
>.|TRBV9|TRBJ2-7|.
CASSEGPPSGEQYF
TGTGCCAGCAGCGAAGGCCCACCATCGGGTGAGCAGTACTTC
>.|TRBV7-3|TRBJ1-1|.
CASSLAGQNTEAFF
TGTGCCAGCAGCTTAGCAGGGCAGAACACTGAAGCTTTCTTT
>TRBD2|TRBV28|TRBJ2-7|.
CASSQRERPYEQYF
TGTGCCAGCAGTCAGCGGGAGCGACCCTACGAGCAGTACTTC
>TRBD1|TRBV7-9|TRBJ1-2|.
CASSNPGQHSGYTF
TGTGCCAGCAGCAATCCGGGACAGCATAGCGGCTACACCTTC
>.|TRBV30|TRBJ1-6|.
CAWTRTENSPLHF
TGTGCCTGGACCCGGACAGAGAATTCACCCCTCCACTTT
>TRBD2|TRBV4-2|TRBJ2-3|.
CASSRPGLAATDTQYF
TGTGCCAGCAGCCGCCCGGGACTAGCGGCCACAGATACGCAGTATTTT
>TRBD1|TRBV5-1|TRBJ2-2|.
CASSQDRGDTGELFF
TGCGCCAGCAGCCAGGACAGGGGGGACACCGGGGAGCTGTTTTTT
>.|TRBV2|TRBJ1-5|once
CASSNAGVSNQPQHF
TGTGCCAGCAGTAATGCAGGGGTCAGCAATCAGCCCCAGCATTTT
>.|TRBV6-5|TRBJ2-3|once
CASSYYSGSTDTQYF
TGTGCCAGCAGTTACTATTCCGGGAGTACAGATACGCAGTATTTT
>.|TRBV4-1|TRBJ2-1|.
CASSSTVSSYNEQFF
TGCGCCAGCAGCTCGACAGTTAGCTCCTACAATGAGCAGTTCTTC
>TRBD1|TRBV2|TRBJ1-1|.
CASPPPGQGAHVAFF
TGTGCCAGCCCTCCCCCGGGACAGGGGGCGCATGTGGCTTTCTTT
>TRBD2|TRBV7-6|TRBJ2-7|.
CASSPESGTLYEQYF
TGTGCCAGCAGCCCCGAGAGCGGGACTCTTTATGAGCAGTACTTC
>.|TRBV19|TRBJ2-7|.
CASSPRVSSYEQYF
TGTGCCAGTAGTCCCAGGGTAAGCTCCTACGAGCAGTACTTC
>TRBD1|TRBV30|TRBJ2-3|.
CAWSRDRGPDTQYF
TGTGCCTGGAGTAGGGACAGGGGCCCAGATACGCAGTATTTT
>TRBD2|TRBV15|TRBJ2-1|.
CATSSGRDNNEQFF
TGTGCCACCAGCAGCGGGAGGGATAACAATGAGCAGTTCTTC
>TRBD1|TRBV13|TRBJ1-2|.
CASSVQGSNYGYTF
TGTGCCAGCAGCGTACAGGGGAGCAACTATGGCTACACCTTC
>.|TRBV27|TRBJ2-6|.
CASSHSGANVLTF
TGTGCCAGCAGTCACTCTGGGGCCAACGTCCTGACTTTC
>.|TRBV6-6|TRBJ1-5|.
CASRIDTDSNQPQHF
TGTGCCAGCAGAATAGATACAGATAGCAATCAGCCCCAGCATTTT
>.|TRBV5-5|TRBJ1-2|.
CASSLAGKGYGYTF
TGTGCCAGCAGCTTGGCGGGGAAGGGCTATGGCTACACCTTC
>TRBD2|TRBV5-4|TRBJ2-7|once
CASSFLAGGNYEQYF
TGTGCCAGCAGCTTTTTAGCGGGAGGAAACTACGAGCAGTACTTC
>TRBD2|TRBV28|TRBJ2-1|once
CASSFRTSGRKNEQFF
TGTGCCAGCAGTTTTCGGACTAGCGGGAGAAAAAATGAGCAGTTCTTC